Following are 19 T cell receptor beta chains from one sample sequenced in a study of PD-1 blockade in classical Hodgkin lymphoma (dated by TCRdb to 2020 to 2021). In light of the paper, this sample's time point label describes: cycle 1 day 1 (C1D1), immediately before nivolumab initiation. Every trial patient had relapsed after autologous stem cell transplantation, and cohorts A, B and C differed in prior brentuximab vedotin exposure. The method was the immunoSEQ multiplex PCR assay. TCRdb mirrors the immuneACCESS table, restricted to in-frame sequences. Some clones are absent from its copies; in checked studies, under half trace to an unresolved V gene, and the reason for the others is unknown. The sample includes approximately 65,000 clones, with about 91% observed a single time. Clones ranked in the top ten supply approximately 13% of the sample. The material was peripheral blood mononuclear cells (PBMCs), obtained at baseline. Source of these receptors: a human donor with classical Hodgkin lymphoma.

As regards this clone: This same CDR3 is encoded by further DNA sequences in the sample. The V and J genes are TRBV20-1 and TRBJ2-3; D unresolved. The germline gives CDR1 DFQATT, CDR2 SNEGSKA (reference sequence). The CDR3 sequence is 11 residues long. V dropped 6 bases and J dropped 2 bases, with 6 bases sitting between them. CDR3 bases: TGCAGTGCGGGCACCACAGATACGCAGTATTTT. It codes for CSAGTTDTQYF.

A few counts support this clone. The rearrangement uses TRBV19 and TRBJ1-4; a possible D gene is TRBD1 (5 bases). The germline V gene has CDR1 LNHDA and CDR2 SQIVND (reference sequence). V was clipped by 3 bases and J by 3 bases, with 11 bases between them. This CDR3 is built from 15 residues. The DNA of the CDR3 is TGTGCCAGTAGTATGGGCGGGACCTCTAATGAAAAACTGTTTTTT. Translation: CASSMGGTSNEKLFF.

The gene calls are TRBV4-1 and TRBJ2-5; D is perhaps TRBD2 (5 bases). Germline loops: CDR1 MGHRA, CDR2 YSYEKL. V shed 0 bases and J shed 4 bases, with 18 bases lying between them. This CDR3 has 17 amino acids. This CDR3 is CASSQDRLAQGPETQYF. The CDR3 nucleotides read TGCGCCAGCAGCCAAGATCGGCTAGCCCAAGGGCCAGAGACCCAGTACTTC.

The V call is TRBV6-1, the J call TRBJ2-2; D perhaps matches TRBD1 (5 bases). Trimming took 0 bases from V and 6 from J, leaving 8 bases between them. Germline loops: CDR1 MNHNS, CDR2 SASEGT. The CDR3 totals 14 residues. The CDR3 loop reads CASSEASRAGELFF. The CDR3 DNA sequence: TGTGCCAGCAGTGAAGCATCCAGGGCCGGGGAGCTGTTTTTT.

The chain combines TRBV4-3 with TRBJ2-1; D is perhaps TRBD1 or TRBD2 (6 bases each). CDR1 and CDR2 from the germline V gene are LGHNA and YSLEER. V was cut by 4 bases and J by 2 bases, with 9 bases left in between. The CDR3 spans 14 residues. As DNA, the CDR3 is TGCGCCAGCAGCCGCGGGACAACCTACAATGAGCAGTTCTTC. It translates to CASSRGTTYNEQFF.

The chain links TRBV13 to TRBJ2-7, with TRBD1 as a possible D gene (6 bases). CDR1 PRHDT and CDR2 FYEKMQ come from the germline V gene (reference sequence). The V and J ends lost 1 base and 1 base respectively, with 11 bases between them. CDR3 size: 15 residues. The CDR3 DNA reads as TGTGCCAGCAGCTTAGCCAGGGGTGGGTCCTACGAGCAGTACTTC. This gives the protein CASSLARGGSYEQYF.

V gene TRBV7-8 combines with J gene TRBJ2-3; tentative D call: TRBD2 (6 bases). This CDR3 is 15 amino acids long. V gave up 2 bases and J gave up 2 bases, with 11 bases separating them. Germline CDR1 is SGHVS and CDR2 is FQNEAQ. The CDR3 DNA reads as TGTGCCAGCAGCTTACCGGGCGGGAACACAGATACGCAGTATTTT. Its protein is CASSLPGGNTDTQYF.

The chain couples TRBV4-2 to TRBJ2-2; TRBD2 aligns across 8 bases. With V trimmed by 1 base and J by 4 bases, 8 bases remained unmatched. Per the germline V gene, CDR1 is LGHNA and CDR2 is YNFKEQ. The CDR3 has 17 residues. DNA of the CDR3: TGTGCCAGCAGCCAAGGACGGGGGGGCCGATTCACCGGGGAGCTGTTTTTT. Protein: CASSQGRGGRFTGELFF.

This clone occurred once. The chain combines TRBV19 with TRBJ2-5, with 11 bases identical to TRBD2. Germline V CDR1 and CDR2: LNHDA, SQIVND (reference sequence). CDR3 length equals 15 residues. V trimming: 7 bases; J trimming: 0 bases; junction bases outside the gene matches: 4. The CDR3 protein is CASTSSGGYQETQYF. CDR3 DNA sequence: TGTGCCAGTACCTCTAGCGGGGGGTACCAAGAGACCCAGTACTTC.

The V gene is TRBV2, the J gene TRBJ2-7; D is ambiguous. The CDR3 consists of 18 residues. The germline CDR1 and CDR2 sequences are SNHLY and FYNNEI. Deletions cut 0 bases from V and 2 bases from J, with 20 bases between. Here the CDR3 DNA reads TGTGCCAGCAGTGAAGCGCTTTCATCGGGCAGTCCCCCCTACGAGCAGTACTTC. It specifies CASSEALSSGSPPYEQYF.

The chain recombines TRBV2 with TRBJ2-7; 7 bases match TRBD1. The J segment lost 1 base and the V segment lost 6 bases, leaving 12 bases of the junction unmatched. Germline CDR1 reads SNHLY; CDR2 reads FYNNEI. The CDR3 consists of 16 residues. This CDR3 is CASSEYRDRLSYEQYF. The CDR3 DNA reads TGTGCCAGCAGCGAGTACCGGGACAGACTATCCTACGAGCAGTACTTC. The full variable domain, with the rest looked up from reference TRBV2 and TRBJ2-7, is EPEVTQTPSHQVTQMGQEVILRCVPISNHLYFYWYRQILGQKVEFLVSFYNNEISEKSEIFDDQFSVERPDGSNFTLKIRSTKLEDSAMYFCASSEYRDRLSYEQYFGPGTRLTVT.

The chain employs TRBV11-1 and TRBJ2-3, with D perhaps matching TRBD1 (5 bases). Trimming shortened V by 3 bases and J by 0 bases, and 13 bases separated the two germline ends. The CDR3 sequence is 16 residues long. Germline V gene data show CDR1 as SGHAT and CDR2 as FQDESV (reference sequence). Here the CDR3 reads CASSFQGFFSTDTQYF. The CDR3 DNA is TGTGCCAGCAGCTTTCAGGGATTCTTTAGCACAGATACGCAGTATTTT.

J is TRBJ1-2 and V is TRBV29-1; D is perhaps TRBD1 (5 bases). Trimming cost V 7 bases and J 6 bases, with 24 bases left between them. CDR3 length: 15 amino acids. The germline V gene encodes CDR1 SQVTM and CDR2 ANQGSEA. In nucleotides, the CDR3 is TGCAGCGACATCGGGGGAGCGATGATGATTGATGGCTACACCTTC. It is translated as CSDIGGAMMIDGYTF.

The chain recombines TRBV4-1 with TRBJ2-3; 9 bases are a match to TRBD2. Germline CDR1 MGHRA, CDR2 YSYEKL. The CDR3 loop spans 16 amino acids. The J segment lost 4 bases and the V segment lost 4 bases, leaving 9 bases of the junction unmatched. CDR3 loop: CASSPPRVAGADTQYF. In DNA form, the CDR3 reads TGCGCCAGCAGCCCACCGCGGGTAGCGGGGGCAGATACGCAGTATTTT.

This rearrangement joins TRBV7-7 to TRBJ2-1; TRBD2 agrees at 13 bases. The V gene end was trimmed by 4 bases and the J gene end by 6 bases; junction bases not matched to a gene: 9. CDR1 SSHAT and CDR2 FNYEAQ come from the germline V gene (reference sequence). The CDR3 has 17 residues. CDR3 bases: TGTGCCAGCAGCTCGGGACTAGCGGGGCTTATCGCCAATGAGCAGTTCTTC. Translated: CASSSGLAGLIANEQFF.

J is TRBJ1-5 and V is TRBV12-5; unclear D gene. There are 16 residues in the CDR3. Germline values: CDR1 LGHNT, CDR2 FRNRAP. The V gene lost 3 bases and the J gene lost 0 bases, with 12 bases spanning the gap. The CDR3 sequence is CASGFVDYYSNQPQHF. In DNA, the CDR3 is TGTGCTAGTGGTTTCGTCGATTACTATAGCAATCAGCCCCAGCATTTT.

In the case of this clone: One junction end disagrees with the germline gene, perhaps due to a read error. Other nucleotide sequences from this sample produce the same CDR3. The chain has TRBV5-1 and TRBJ1-1; D is unclear. CDR3 length: 14 amino acids. CDR1 and CDR2 (germline): SGHRS, YFSETQ. This chain's CDR3 is CASSSQLMNTEAFF. The CDR3, as DNA: TGCGCTAGCAGCTCCCAGCTCATGAACACTGAAGCTTTCTTT.

The rearrangement uses TRBV5-1 and TRBJ2-3, with TRBD2 matching 8 bases. The ends lost 0 bases at V and 2 bases at J; junction bases unmatched: 5. CDR3 size: 16 residues. Germline CDR1 SGHRS, CDR2 YFSETQ. The CDR3 reads CASSLVTSGYTDTQYF. The DNA for the CDR3 is TGCGCCAGCAGCTTGGTCACTAGCGGATACACAGATACGCAGTATTTT.

The chain employs TRBV6-5 and TRBJ2-7; no firm D call. CDR3 length: 11 amino acids. In germline, CDR1 is MNHEY, CDR2 SVGAGI. The germline V and J ends were trimmed by 5 bases and 3 bases, with 5 bases remaining between them. The CDR3 DNA follows: TGTGCCAGCAGTCCTAACTACGAGCAGTACTTC. Amino acids: CASSPNYEQYF.